The rows below give T cell receptor beta chains drawn from one sample of a study of blood T cell repertoires in COVID-19. The method was immunoSEQ multiplex PCR; TCRdb's version includes in-frame clones alone and lacks a portion of them. The table lists more than 100,000 clones, over 70% of them singletons. The specimen was peripheral blood. The source is a woman in her sixties or seventies with acute or convalescent COVID-19. The CDR3 runs from the conserved cysteine through the conserved F or W. Each record gives: CDR3 length, V gene, D gene, J gene, clone size, CDR3 protein, CDR3 DNA. The D gene is left open where the match is weak. Expanded clones are given a class, and other clones once, few, many or no size at all.

15	TRBV9	TRBD1	TRBJ1-6	many	CASSPRQGYNSPLHF	TGTGCCAGCAGCCCCCGACAGGGTTATAATTCACCCCTCCACTTT
16	TRBV7-8	TRBD1	TRBJ1-5	.	CASSPDRLMRNQPQHF	TGTGCCAGCAGCCCGGACAGGCTTATGCGCAATCAGCCCCAGCATTTT
15	TRBV7-2	.	TRBJ1-2	.	CASSFGQPTGYGYTF	TGTGCCAGCAGCTTCGGACAGCCCACGGGCTATGGCTACACCTTC
15	TRBV14	TRBD1	TRBJ1-3	once	CASRSSGGPSGTIYF	TGTGCCAGCAGGAGCTCAGGGGGACCGTCGGGCACCATATATTTT
14	TRBV28	.	TRBJ1-2	.	CASSLSAGIYGYTF	TGTGCCAGCAGTTTATCGGCAGGGATCTATGGCTACACCTTC
14	TRBV11-2	.	TRBJ1-6	.	CASSLGAWDSPLHF	TGTGCCAGCAGCTTAGGGGCTTGGGATTCACCCCTCCACTTT
15	TRBV27	.	TRBJ1-2	once	CASSLSGVRNYGYTF	TGTGCCAGCAGTTTATCAGGGGTCAGAAACTATGGCTACACCTTC
17	TRBV27	.	TRBJ2-7	.	CASSLSPGQWRTYEQYF	TGTGCCAGCAGTTTATCGCCGGGACAATGGAGGACCTACGAGCAGTACTTC
14	TRBV7-9	TRBD1	TRBJ1-6	once	CASSVQDRGSPLHF	TGTGCCAGCAGCGTCCAGGACAGGGGTTCACCCCTCCACTTT
12	TRBV30	.	TRBJ1-4	.	CAWSRVNEKLFF	TGTGCCTGGAGCAGGGTAAATGAAAAACTGTTTTTT
11	TRBV19	.	TRBJ1-1	.	CASSMGGEAFF	TGTGCCAGTAGTATGGGCGGGGAAGCTTTCTTT
15	TRBV6-5	.	TRBJ2-5	.	CASSYRNYEAETQYF	TGTGCCAGCAGTTATAGGAATTATGAGGCTGAGACCCAGTACTTC
13	TRBV27	.	TRBJ2-4	.	CASMSLAKNIQYF	TGTGCCAGCATGTCCCTAGCCAAAAACATTCAGTACTTC
16	TRBV28	.	TRBJ1-5	.	CASSLTQGPYNQPQHF	TGTGCCAGCAGTCTTACACAGGGCCCCTACAATCAGCCCCAGCATTTT
12	TRBV4-1	TRBD1	TRBJ2-3	.	CASSLAGGTQYF	TGCGCCAGCAGCCTCGCAGGGGGTACGCAGTATTTT
14	TRBV7-9	TRBD1	TRBJ1-1	.	CASSRDRALTEAFF	TGTGCCAGCAGCAGGGACAGGGCCCTCACTGAAGCTTTCTTT
14	TRBV6-5	.	TRBJ1-5	.	CASRASGRHQPQHF	TGTGCCAGCAGGGCCTCCGGGAGACATCAGCCCCAGCATTTT
14	TRBV24-1	TRBD1	TRBJ1-5	.	CATSGTVSNQPQHF	TGTGCCACCAGCGGGACAGTGAGCAATCAGCCCCAGCATTTT
12	TRBV19	.	TRBJ1-1	once	CASTPDRGRAFF	TGTGCCAGTACCCCGGACCGGGGTCGAGCTTTCTTT
12	TRBV3-1/TRBV3-2	.	TRBJ1-3	once	CASSQDMGPPRF	TGTGCCAGCAGCCAAGATATGGGCCCTCCTCGTTTT
14	TRBV9	.	TRBJ2-3	once	CASSPYSSTDTQYF	TGTGCCAGCAGCCCCTACTCTAGCACAGATACGCAGTATTTT
16	TRBV11-2	.	TRBJ2-3	.	CASSLDPGSSTDTQYF	TGTGCCAGCAGCTTAGATCCGGGGAGTAGCACAGATACGCAGTATTTT
14	TRBV5-6	.	TRBJ1-4	.	CASSVDRSNEKLFF	TGTGCCAGCAGCGTCGACAGGAGTAATGAAAAACTGTTTTTT
16	TRBV27	TRBD2	TRBJ2-3	once	CASSSLAGGLRSTQYF	TGTGCCAGCAGTTCCCTAGCGGGGGGGCTGCGGTCTACGCAGTATTTT
12	TRBV6-2/TRBV6-3	.	TRBJ2-1	once	CASSYLSVEQFF	TGTGCCAGCAGTTACTTGTCTGTCGAGCAGTTCTTC
12	TRBV7-9	.	TRBJ2-1	.	CASSLDSNEQFF	TGTGCCAGCAGCTTAGACTCCAATGAGCAGTTCTTC
12	TRBV29-1	.	TRBJ2-5	.	CSVDSGGETQYF	TGCAGCGTTGATAGCGGTGGGGAGACCCAGTACTTC
15	TRBV5-1	TRBD1	TRBJ1-2	.	CASSSHPGGEYGYTF	TGCGCCAGCAGCTCCCACCCAGGGGGAGAATATGGCTACACCTTC
14	TRBV5-1	TRBD1	TRBJ1-1	.	CASRGQGENTEAFF	TGCGCCAGCAGGGGACAGGGTGAGAACACTGAAGCTTTCTTT
17	TRBV13	TRBD2	TRBJ2-5	.	CASSRRLAGGLIETQYF	TGTGCCAGCAGCCGGAGACTAGCGGGGGGGCTAATAGAGACCCAGTACTTC
16	TRBV7-3	TRBD1	TRBJ2-2	.	CASSSPGTGNTGELFF	TGTGCCAGCAGCTCCCCCGGGACAGGGAACACCGGGGAGCTGTTTTTT
16	TRBV10-3	TRBD2	TRBJ2-5	.	CAISRGTSGNQETQYF	TGTGCCATCAGTCGCGGGACTAGCGGGAACCAAGAGACCCAGTACTTC
15	TRBV19	TRBD1	TRBJ1-1	.	CASSKRDRENTEAFF	TGTGCCAGTAGTAAACGTGACAGGGAGAACACTGAAGCTTTCTTT
15	TRBV5-8	TRBD1	TRBJ1-5	.	CASSLTGGEGQPQHF	TGTGCCAGCAGCCTCACAGGGGGCGAAGGTCAGCCCCAGCATTTT
15	TRBV9	.	TRBJ2-6	.	CASSAVLSGANVLTF	TGTGCCAGCAGCGCCGTTCTCTCTGGGGCCAACGTCCTGACTTTC
17	TRBV24-1	TRBD1	TRBJ1-4	.	CATSDPAQGTGKEKLFF	TGTGCCACCAGTGATCCCGCCCAGGGGACAGGGAAGGAAAAACTGTTTTTT
13	TRBV7-9	.	TRBJ2-3	.	CASSLGGANTQYF	TGTGCCAGCAGCTTAGGGGGCGCCAATACGCAGTATTTT
14	TRBV6-5	TRBD1	TRBJ1-2	.	CASSRRGQGGGYTF	TGTGCCAGCAGTCGTCGCGGACAGGGAGGTGGCTACACCTTC
13	TRBV6-4	.	TRBJ1-1	few	CASSLTGNTEAFF	TGTGCCAGCAGCCTAACAGGGAACACTGAAGCTTTCTTT
15	TRBV18	TRBD1	TRBJ2-7	.	CASSLGQGNSYEQYF	TGTGCCAGCTCCCTCGGACAGGGCAACTCCTACGAGCAGTACTTC
14	TRBV19	TRBD1	TRBJ2-7	.	CASSIRTGAYEQYF	TGTGCCAGTAGTATCCGGACAGGGGCGTACGAGCAGTACTTC
14	TRBV6-5	TRBD1	TRBJ1-2	.	CASSLDRANYGYTF	TGTGCCAGCAGTTTAGACAGGGCTAACTATGGCTACACCTTC
15	TRBV27	TRBD1	TRBJ1-1	.	CASSSTGTGLAEAFF	TGTGCCAGCAGTTCCACCGGGACAGGGTTGGCTGAAGCTTTCTTT
16	TRBV2	TRBD2	TRBJ2-1	.	CASSDSTSGGVAEQFF	TGTGCCAGCAGTGACTCGACTAGCGGGGGGGTAGCTGAGCAGTTCTTC
16	TRBV28	TRBD2	TRBJ2-7	.	CASSPHAGRGIYEQYF	TGTGCCAGCAGTCCCCACGCAGGGCGGGGGATCTACGAGCAGTACTTC
14	TRBV27	.	TRBJ2-1	.	CASSTPRQVLEQFF	TGTGCCAGCAGTACCCCACGACAGGTACTTGAGCAGTTCTTC
15	TRBV5-1	.	TRBJ1-5	.	CARSLGGVSNQPQHF	TGCGCCCGCAGCTTGGGGGGGGTTAGTAATCAGCCCCAGCATTTT
17	TRBV5-1	.	TRBJ1-6	.	CASSLATDMGAASPLHF	TGCGCCAGCAGCTTGGCAACGGACATGGGGGCGGCATCACCCCTCCACTTT